This T cell receptor beta chain was profiled in a study of T cell clonality in common variable immunodeficiency. Findings and limits, study-wide: Shared TCRbeta clones were fewer between CVID subjects than controls.

V was clipped by 4 bases and J by 2 bases, with 8 bases between them. This CDR3 contains 12 residues. Per germline, CDR1 GTSNPN and CDR2 SVGIG (reference sequence). Method: immunoSEQ multiplex PCR; TCRdb's copy keeps in-frame clones and lacks some. This repertoire holds over 45,000 clones, and none appear only once. In its sample, this clone was seen many times. Antigen specificity is unknown. The read comes to an end 3 residues before the CDR3 does, leaving the germline J gene to fill in the end. J is TRBJ1-2 and V is TRBV30; D unclear. The TCR sequence derives from a person aged 18-70 years in good health. Sequenced input: peripheral blood mononuclear cells. CDR3 bases read: TGTGCCTGGACTACAGTGAACTATGGC. Its protein product is CAWTTVNYG. The whole CDR3 region reads CAWTTVNYGYTF. The complete variable domain, with remaining parts taken from reference TRBV30 and TRBJ1-2, reads SQTIHQWPATLVQPVGSPLSLECTVEGTSNPNLYWYRQAAGRGLQLLFYSVGIGQISSEVPQNLSASRPQDRQFILSSKKLLLSDSGFYLCAWTTVNYGYTFGSGTRLTVV.